This T cell receptor (beta chain) was identified during a study of T cell repertoires in cytomegalovirus infection. TCRdb fed the reads into MiXCR, producing one record per CDR3 protein. The top ten clones hold around 13% of a sample with about 530,000 distinct CDR3 sequences, around 27% of them seen once. This clonotype was seen a handful of times. Germline CDR1 DFQATT, CDR2 SNEGSKA (reference sequence). The CDR3 has 15 residues. V dropped 1 base and J dropped 0 bases, with 10 bases sitting between them. The sample was PBMCs. This sequence was found in a human donor in good health (CMV status not recorded). Some clones in this sample may be carry-over from other donors' samples. The J gene is TRBJ1-3, the V gene TRBV20-1; D not certain. In DNA form, the CDR3 reads TGCAGTGCTAGAGCCCGTCCGGGCTCTGGAAACACCATATATTTT. Protein product: CSARARPGSGNTIYF.